The 13 T cell receptor beta chains below were found in one sample sequenced in a study of T-cell memory formation after mild COVID-19. MiXCR, applied by TCRdb to the 5' RACE reads, yields one record per CDR3 protein. The top ten hold 12% of the sample, which has approximately 500,000 distinct CDR3 sequences, around 25% seen once. Source material: PBMCs or a T cell subset sorted from them (not recorded which). These receptors originate from an adult woman who had mild COVID-19 (a few samples of this study predate the infection). Cell type and time point are not known.

The chain recombines TRBV2 with TRBJ2-5, with D possibly being TRBD1 (5 bases). This CDR3 is built from 11 residues. Germline V lookup: CDR1 SNHLY, CDR2 FYNNEI. The V gene lost 8 bases and the J gene lost 5 bases, with 9 bases spanning the gap. CDR3 amino acids: CASEKGETQYF. The CDR3 nucleotides are TGTGCCAGCGAGAAGGGGGAGACCCAGTACTTC.

A few counts support this clonotype. The J gene is TRBJ2-1, the V gene TRBV29-1, with D unresolved. This CDR3 spans 12 amino acids. CDR1 and CDR2 (germline): SQVTM, ANQGSEA. Trimming shortened V by 2 bases and J by 2 bases, and 4 bases separated the two germline ends. The CDR3 loop is CSVEITYNEQFF. The CDR3 coding sequence is TGCAGCGTTGAAATCACCTACAATGAGCAGTTCTTC.

The chain employs TRBV5-6 and TRBJ2-3; D unresolved. This CDR3 has 15 residues. Germline CDR1 reads SGHDT; CDR2 reads YYEEEE. V lost 1 base and J 2 bases, leaving 11 bases between the germline ends. CDR3 protein: CASSLSFSLTDTQYF. The CDR3 DNA follows: TGTGCCAGCAGCTTGTCGTTCAGCCTCACAGATACGCAGTATTTT. Drawing the rest from reference TRBV5-6 and TRBJ2-3, the complete variable domain is DAGVTQSPTHLIKTRGQQVTLRCSPKSGHDTVSWYQQALGQGPQFIFQYYEEEERQRGNFPDRFSGHQFPNYSSELNVNALLLGDSALYLCASSLSFSLTDTQYFGPGTRLTVL.

The rearrangement joins TRBV7-9 to TRBJ2-7; 8 nucleotides agree with TRBD1. Trimming took 5 bases from V and 1 from J; bases not matched to a gene: 10. The CDR3 runs 16 residues. Looked up from germline, CDR1 is SEHNR and CDR2 is FQNEAQ (reference sequence). The CDR3 sequence is CASSRFGTGISYEQYF. DNA for the CDR3: TGTGCCAGCAGCCGCTTCGGGACAGGCATATCCTACGAGCAGTACTTC.

This clonotype was counted between two and nine times. The chain joins TRBV27 to TRBJ2-1; perhaps TRBD2 as D (6 bases). Trimming took off 7 bases at V and 2 bases at J, with 18 bases between the two ends. Germline lookup yields CDR1 MNHEY and CDR2 SMNVEV (reference sequence). This CDR3 spans 16 amino acids. CDR3 nucleotide sequence: TGTGCCAGCAAACTATCCAGGAGGGATGCCTACAATGAGCAGTTCTTC. Its translation: CASKLSRRDAYNEQFF.

The V gene is TRBV15, the J gene TRBJ1-5, with D perhaps matching TRBD1 (6 bases). The CDR3 loop spans 17 amino acids. Germline V lookup: CDR1 LNHNV, CDR2 YYDKDF (reference sequence). The V end was cut by 0 bases, the J end by 0 bases, with 12 bases between. CDR3 coding DNA: TGTGCCACCAGCAGAGATTGGACAGTTTATAGCAATCAGCCCCAGCATTTT. Protein product: CATSRDWTVYSNQPQHF.

This clonotype was found a few times. This rearrangement joins TRBV4-3 to TRBJ2-7; 8 bases are shared with TRBD2. Unmatched junction bases numbered 9, after V lost 3 bases and J lost 2 bases. Germline-derived CDR1 and CDR2 are LGHNA and YSLEER. The CDR3 is made up of 16 amino acids. The CDR3 loop reads CASSQTSGSQTYEQYF. The CDR3 bases are TGCGCCAGCAGCCAGACCAGCGGGAGTCAAACCTACGAGCAGTACTTC.

This sequence joins TRBV11-3 and TRBJ2-3; 13 positions agree with TRBD2. The CDR3 sequence is 16 residues long. V shed 9 bases, J shed 4 bases, and the junction held 10 bases outside the gene matches. Per germline, CDR1 SGHNT and CDR2 YENEEA. CDR3 nucleotide sequence: TGTGCCAGTACACACGGGACTAGCGGGATAGCAGATACGCAGTATTTT. This translates into CASTHGTSGIADTQYF. The variable domain in full, completed from reference TRBV11-3 and TRBJ2-3, reads EAGVVQSPRYKIIEKKQPVAFWCNPISGHNTLYWYLQNLGQGPELLIRYENEEAVDDSQLPKDRFSAERLKGVDSTLKIQPAELGDSAVYLCASTHGTSGIADTQYFGPGTRLTVL.

This sequence joins TRBV3-1 and TRBJ1-2, with 7 positions matching TRBD1. V shed 4 bases, J shed 7 bases, and the junction held 12 bases outside the gene matches. CDR1 LGHDT and CDR2 YNNKEL come from the germline V gene (reference sequence). This CDR3 spans 15 amino acids. The CDR3 coding sequence is TGTGCCAGCAGCCTCACAAACCGACAGGGTAGTGGCTACACCTTC. This codes for CASSLTNRQGSGYTF.

In its sample, this clonotype was seen a few times. The genes are TRBV18 and TRBJ2-7; the D gene is possibly TRBD1 (6 bases). This CDR3 comprises 13 residues. Germline V gives CDR1 KGHSH, CDR2 LQKENI. Trimming stripped 5 bases from V and 2 bases from J, with 10 bases between. The CDR3 coding sequence is TGTGCCAGCTCAGACGGACAGACCTACGAGCAGTACTTC. Translating it yields CASSDGQTYEQYF.

The rearrangement joins TRBV12-3 or TRBV12-4 to TRBJ2-1, with D tentatively TRBD1 or TRBD2 (5 bases each). V lost 6 bases and J 3 bases, leaving 27 bases between the germline ends. The CDR3 is 19 residues long. This CDR3 reads CASSLNREGYSADYNEQFF. As DNA, the CDR3 is TGTGCCAGCAGCCTCAACCGAGAGGGGTACTCGGCGGACTACAATGAGCAGTTCTTC.

The V and J genes are TRBV9 and TRBJ2-2, with D possibly matching TRBD1 (5 bases). The CDR3 has 16 amino acids. The germline gives CDR1 SGDLS, CDR2 YYNGEE. Trimming cost V 0 bases and J 0 bases, with 9 bases left between them. The CDR3 DNA follows: TGTGCCAGCAGCGTAGATGACAGCTCGAACACCGGGGAGCTGTTTTTT. It specifies CASSVDDSSNTGELFF.

This clonotype was found a few times. The chain recombines TRBV12-3 or TRBV12-4 with TRBJ1-2, with no clear D. The CDR3 is 13 residues long. V lost 6 bases, J lost 3 bases, and 11 bases lay in between. The chain's CDR3 is CASRSRHDYGYTF. Written as DNA, the CDR3 is TGTGCCAGCAGGTCCCGGCACGACTATGGCTACACCTTC.